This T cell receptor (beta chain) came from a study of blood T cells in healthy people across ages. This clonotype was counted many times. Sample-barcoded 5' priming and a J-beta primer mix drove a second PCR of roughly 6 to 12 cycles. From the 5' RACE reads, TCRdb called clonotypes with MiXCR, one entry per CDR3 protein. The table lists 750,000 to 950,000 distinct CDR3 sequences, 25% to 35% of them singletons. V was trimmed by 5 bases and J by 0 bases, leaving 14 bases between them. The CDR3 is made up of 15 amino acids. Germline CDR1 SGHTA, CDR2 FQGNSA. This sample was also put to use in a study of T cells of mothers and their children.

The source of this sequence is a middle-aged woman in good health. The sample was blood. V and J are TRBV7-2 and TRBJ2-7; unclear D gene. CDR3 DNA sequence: TGTGCCAGCAGCCCCCGTCCGGCCGCCTCCTACGAGCAGTACTTC. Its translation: CASSPRPAASYEQYF.